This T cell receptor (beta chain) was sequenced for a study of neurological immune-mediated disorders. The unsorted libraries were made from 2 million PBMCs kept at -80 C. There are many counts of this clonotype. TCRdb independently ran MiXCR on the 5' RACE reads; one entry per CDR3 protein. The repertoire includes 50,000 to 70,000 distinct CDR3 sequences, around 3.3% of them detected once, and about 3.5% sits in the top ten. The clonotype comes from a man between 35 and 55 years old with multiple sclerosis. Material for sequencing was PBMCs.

This CDR3 is CASSRTGSETQYF. The CDR3 DNA is TGTGCCAGCAGTAGGACAGGGTCAGAGACCCAGTACTTC. The J gene is TRBJ2-5, the V gene TRBV12-3 or TRBV12-4; 8 positions agree with TRBD1. The V segment lost 5 bases and the J segment 4 bases; nucleotides outside the gene matches: 3. CDR3 length: 13 residues.